These 19 T cell receptor beta chains came from one sample sequenced in a study of human T cells and chemical hapten exposure. The time point here: patch test 1, 2 weeks after DPC sensitization. Stated treatment: therapeutic diphenylcyclopropenone sensitization with weekly scalp DPC. TCRdb passed the RACE reads through MiXCR, listing each CDR3 protein once. This sample has 350,000 or so distinct CDR3 sequences; under 9% occur once, and the top ten carry 8.4%. Specimen: whole blood, collected in connection with sensitization to the hapten diphenylcyclopropenone (DPC). Receptor source: a woman aged 18-29 years with alopecia areata. Some clones in this sample may be carry-over from other donors' samples.

This clonotype was seen at least ten times. The genes are TRBV12-3 or TRBV12-4 and TRBJ2-6; D gene ambiguous. The CDR3 sequence is 17 residues long. Trimming stripped 3 bases from V and 0 bases from J, with 12 bases between. CDR3 loop: CASSFKVGSSGANVLTF. For the CDR3, the DNA is TGTGCCAGCAGTTTTAAGGTGGGGTCCTCTGGGGCCAACGTCCTGACTTTC.

This clonotype turned up a few times. The V gene is TRBV2, the J gene TRBJ2-7; 10 nucleotides match TRBD2. Germline V CDR1 and CDR2: SNHLY, FYNNEI. The CDR3 has 14 amino acids. V lost 10 bases, J lost 1 base, and 7 bases stayed unmatched. CDR3 DNA: TGTGCCACTCAGACTAGCGGGCTTTCCTACGAGCAGTACTTC. Translated: CATQTSGLSYEQYF.

In its sample, this clonotype was seen a few times. This chain's CDR3 is CASSHVLVARGNQPQHF. The CDR3 DNA reads TGTGCCAGCAGCCACGTACTAGTAGCGAGGGGCAATCAGCCCCAGCATTTT. The chain recombines TRBV3-1 with TRBJ1-5, with D uncertain. The CDR3 length is 17 residues. Germline-derived CDR1 and CDR2 are LGHDT and YNNKEL (reference sequence). Trimming took 3 bases from V and 2 from J, leaving 17 bases between them.

CDR3 protein: CASSSIHKAGPSGNTIYF. The DNA for the CDR3 is TGTGCCAGCAGCTCTATTCATAAAGCGGGGCCATCTGGAAACACCATATATTTT. The rearrangement joins TRBV3-1 to TRBJ1-3; tentatively, D is TRBD1 (5 bases). Trimming shortened V by 5 bases and J by 1 base, and 21 bases separated the two germline ends. Germline CDR1 is LGHDT and CDR2 is YNNKEL (reference sequence). The CDR3 length is 18 residues.

This clonotype has more than one count but fewer than ten. The V call is TRBV5-6, the J call TRBJ1-1; maybe TRBD1 (5 bases). In germline, CDR1 is SGHDT, CDR2 YYEEEE. CDR3 size: 16 residues. V gave up 1 base and J gave up 7 bases, with 20 bases separating them. The CDR3, as DNA: TGTGCCAGCAGCTTGATAGAGGAGCTCGGGGACTTTGAAGCTTTCTTT. It encodes CASSLIEELGDFEAFF.

The sample holds one count of this clonotype. The chain recombines TRBV29-1 with TRBJ2-1, with 9 bases identical to TRBD2. Germline V gene lookup returns CDR1 SQVTM and CDR2 ANQGSEA. This CDR3 is built from 13 residues. The V segment lost 2 bases and the J segment 12 bases; nucleotides outside the gene matches: 8. The CDR3 DNA follows: TGCAGCGTTGAATCTAGCGGGGTGACGCGGCAGTTCTTC. Protein sequence: CSVESSGVTRQFF.

The sample holds many counts of this clonotype. The chain couples TRBV10-3 to TRBJ1-1, with a tentative D call TRBD1 (6 bases). Germline CDR1 and CDR2: ENHRY and SYGVKD. This CDR3 spans 14 amino acids. V was pared by 9 bases and J by 5 bases, with 19 bases between. The CDR3 coding sequence is TGTGCCATGCGGGATCTCTCAAGGGGGACTGAAGCTTTCTTT. Translation: CAMRDLSRGTEAFF.

This sequence joins TRBV6-5 and TRBJ2-3; no reliable D call. Trimming left V 2 bases short and J 8 bases short, with 11 bases between. The germline CDR1 and CDR2 sequences are MNHEY and SVGAGI. The CDR3 runs 13 residues. The CDR3 spells CASSYRETGTQYF. The CDR3 coding sequence is TGTGCCAGCAGTTACAGAGAAACCGGTACGCAGTATTTT.

The sample holds a few counts of this clonotype. The chain carries TRBV5-1 and TRBJ1-2; D unclear. The V end lost 4 bases, the J end lost 4 bases, and 8 bases lay between the germline ends. The CDR3 is 12 residues long. The germline V gene encodes CDR1 SGHRS and CDR2 YFSETQ. CDR3 DNA sequence: TGCGCCAGCAGCCAGAGCGCCTATGGCTACACCTTC. It encodes CASSQSAYGYTF. The entire variable domain, with the rest obtained from reference TRBV5-1 and TRBJ1-2, is as follows: KAGVTQTPRYLIKTRGQQVTLSCSPISGHRSVSWYQQTPGQGLQFLFEYFSETQRNKGNFPGRFSGRQFSNSRSEMNVSTLELGDSALYLCASSQSAYGYTFGSGTRLTVV.

The rearrangement joins TRBV6-5 to TRBJ1-2; TRBD1 matches 8 bases. CDR3 size: 16 residues. Trimming took 1 base from V and 0 from J; bases not matched to a gene: 4. Germline V gene sequence: CDR1 MNHEY, CDR2 SVGAGI. CDR3 nucleotide sequence: TGTGCCAGCAGTTACTACGACAGGGGCGCTAACTATGGCTACACCTTC. Translated, it gives CASSYYDRGANYGYTF.

This clonotype was seen ten or more times. The chain joins TRBV7-9 to TRBJ2-3; D possibly corresponds to TRBD2 (6 bases). V was shortened by 8 bases and J by 1 base, with 10 bases between the two germline ends. Looked up from germline, CDR1 is SEHNR and CDR2 is FQNEAQ (reference sequence). This CDR3 has 13 residues. This CDR3 reads CASGGTGTDTQYF. Written as DNA, the CDR3 is TGTGCCAGCGGCGGGACTGGCACAGATACGCAGTATTTT. The full variable domain, with the rest looked up from reference TRBV7-9 and TRBJ2-3, is DTGVSQNPRHKITKRGQNVTFRCDPISEHNRLYWYRQTLGQGPEFLTYFQNEAQLEKSRLLSDRFSAERPKGSFSTLEIQRTEQGDSAMYLCASGGTGTDTQYFGPGTRLTVL.

This clonotype occurred a few times. The chain uses TRBV5-1 and TRBJ1-1, with 9 bases aligning to TRBD1. From germline, CDR1 is SGHRS and CDR2 YFSETQ. The CDR3 is 14 amino acids. Losses at the gene ends were 6 bases for V and 4 bases for J; bases not matched to a gene: 7. The CDR3 nucleotides are TGCGCCAGCACGAAGGACAGGGGAGGCACTGAAGCTTTCTTT. Translated, it gives CASTKDRGGTEAFF.

The CDR3 spells CASSIWGSTDTQYF. CDR3 DNA: TGTGCCAGCAGTATATGGGGGAGCACAGATACGCAGTATTTT. This rearrangement joins TRBV12-3 or TRBV12-4 to TRBJ2-3, with D perhaps assigned TRBD1 or TRBD2 (5 bases each). Trimming stripped 5 bases from V and 0 bases from J, with 9 bases between. The CDR3 loop spans 14 amino acids.

The V and J genes are TRBV28 and TRBJ1-5, with a possible D match to TRBD1 (6 bases). Germline assignment: CDR1 MDHEN and CDR2 SYDVKM. The CDR3 runs 13 residues. Trimming removed 7 bases from V and 3 bases from J, with 10 bases in between. Written as DNA, the CDR3 is TGTGCCAGCAACGGGGGGCCCAATCAGCCCCAGCATTTT. It encodes CASNGGPNQPQHF.

Many counts were recorded for this clonotype. This sequence joins TRBV10-3 and TRBJ2-1; no reliable D call. Trimming left V 4 bases short and J 6 bases short, with 13 bases between. CDR3 length: 14 residues. Germline CDR1 and CDR2: ENHRY and SYGVKD. The CDR3 DNA follows: TGTGCCATCAGTGGGGAATATAATTTCAATGAGCAGTTCTTC. Its protein product is CAISGEYNFNEQFF.

In its sample, this clonotype was seen many times. V usage is TRBV7-2 and J usage is TRBJ2-3; perhaps TRBD2 as D (6 bases). The V gene lost 5 bases and the J gene lost 6 bases, with 15 bases spanning the gap. The CDR3 consists of 14 residues. Germline V gene sequence: CDR1 SGHTA, CDR2 FQGNSA. CDR3 residues: CASSPRLVTDTQYF. CDR3 sequence (DNA): TGTGCCAGCAGCCCCCGACTAGTCACCGATACGCAGTATTTT.

This clonotype was found a few times. The chain carries TRBV27 and TRBJ2-5, with TRBD1 identical over 7 bases. CDR1 and CDR2 (germline): MNHEY, SMNVEV (reference sequence). The CDR3 spans 15 residues. The ends lost 3 bases at V and 5 bases at J; junction bases unmatched: 9. This CDR3 is CASSFSGQPVETQYF. Written as DNA, the CDR3 is TGTGCCAGCAGTTTCTCGGGACAGCCCGTGGAGACCCAGTACTTC.

This clonotype has more than one count but fewer than ten. V gene TRBV11-2 combines with J gene TRBJ2-1; a weak D match, TRBD2 (6 bases). With 4 bases removed from V and 9 bases from J, the gap between germline ends came to 16 bases. Germline loops: CDR1 SGHAT, CDR2 FQNNGV. The CDR3 runs 14 residues. CDR3 nucleotide sequence: TGTGCCAGCAGCTCTAGCGACTCTAGGCGTGAGCAGTTCTTC. The encoded protein is CASSSSDSRREQFF.

This clonotype was recorded many times. The chain combines TRBV7-2 with TRBJ2-6, with D unresolved. V gave up 8 bases and J gave up 0 bases, with 5 bases separating them. Germline V lookup: CDR1 SGHTA, CDR2 FQGNSA. CDR3 length equals 13 residues. CDR3 DNA: TGTGCCAGCCAAAGCTCTGGGGCCAACGTCCTGACTTTC. This translates into CASQSSGANVLTF. The whole variable domain, filled in from reference TRBV7-2 and TRBJ2-6, reads GAGVSQSPSNKVTEKGKDVELRCDPISGHTALYWYRQSLGQGLEFLIYFQGNSAPDKSGLPSDRFSAERTGGSVSTLTIQRTQQEDSAVYLCASQSSGANVLTFGAGSRLTVL.